The table lists the clone carrying this T cell receptor (beta chain) with many counts. This record comes from a study of tumor-infiltrating lymphocytes in primary liver carcinoma. Investigators took RNA and DNA out together from 20-30 mg of unsorted bulk tissue. Total RNA (roughly 550 ng) served as template for TCR beta cDNA synthesis primed by a constant-region primer. Modified slightly, ARM-PCR produced TCR beta libraries over three nested multiplex PCR rounds. TRBV1-TRBV30 forward and Cbeta reverse primers drove the first two roughly 10-cycle rounds. TCRdb processed the multiplex PCR reads anew with MiXCR; each CDR3 protein has one entry. The data show about 99,000 distinct CDR3 sequences, with about 70% seen just once and around 9.1% held by the top ten. There are 15 residues in the CDR3. CDR1 MGHRA and CDR2 YSYEKL come from the germline V gene. With 2 bases clipped from V and 10 bases from J, the junction kept 10 bases outside the gene matches.

The origin of this receptor is a woman aged 55-69 years with primary liver carcinoma and hepatitis B virus infection. The chain has TRBV4-1 and TRBJ2-1; TRBD1 agrees at 8 bases. Specimen: liver tumor tissue from sampling region 5. Described subset: tumor region T5, tumor centre. CDR3 in amino acids: CASSQPDREGREQFF. In DNA form, the CDR3 reads TGCGCCAGCAGCCAACCGGACAGGGAAGGTCGGGAGCAGTTCTTC.